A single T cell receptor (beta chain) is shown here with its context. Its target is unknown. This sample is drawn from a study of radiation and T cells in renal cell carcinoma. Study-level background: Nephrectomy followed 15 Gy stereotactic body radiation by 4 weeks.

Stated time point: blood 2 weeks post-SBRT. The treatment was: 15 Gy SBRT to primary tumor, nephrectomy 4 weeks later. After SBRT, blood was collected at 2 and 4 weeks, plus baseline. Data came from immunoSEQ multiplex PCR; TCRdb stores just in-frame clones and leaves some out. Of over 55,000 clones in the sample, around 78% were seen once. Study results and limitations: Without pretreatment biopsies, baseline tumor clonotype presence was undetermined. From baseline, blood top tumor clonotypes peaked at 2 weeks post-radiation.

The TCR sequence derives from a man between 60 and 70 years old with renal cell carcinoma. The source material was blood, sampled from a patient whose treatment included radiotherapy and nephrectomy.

The CDR3 reads CASSQVGANTEAFF. In DNA form, the CDR3 reads TGCGCCAGCAGTCAAGTGGGGGCGAACACTGAAGCTTTCTTT. The chain combines TRBV23-1 with TRBJ1-1; D might be TRBD1 (6 bases). TRBV23-1 is an ORF, with its function uncertain. The CDR3 contains 14 residues. V lost 2 bases to trimming and J lost 1 base, with 8 bases between them.